This T cell receptor beta chain was sequenced in a study of response to subunit inactivated influenza vaccine. TCRdb re-called the RT-PCR reads with MiXCR, one entry per CDR3 protein. The sample consists of fewer than 350,000 distinct CDR3 sequences, 21% of them appearing once. Study-wide points: Seasonal influenza vaccination, on each occasion, was suggested by the authors to recruit few new T cells.

This clonotype occurred many times. No antigen is known for it. The CDR3 length is 13 residues. V was cut by 0 bases and J by 8 bases, with 11 bases left in between. Per germline, CDR1 SGDLS and CDR2 YYNGEE. The source was PBMCs from blood, collected about 20 months after vaccination. V and J are TRBV9 and TRBJ1-1; no definite D call. This clonotype originated in a man between 45 and 75 years old who received an inactivated influenza vaccine. CDR3 loop: CASSVEQLGEAFF. CDR3 DNA sequence: TGTGCCAGCAGCGTAGAACAACTGGGAGAAGCTTTCTTT.